The 5 T cell receptor beta chains below were found in one sample sequenced in a study of control samples from healthy donors and cancer patients. Sequencing was performed with immunoSEQ multiplex PCR; in TCRdb, only in-frame clones are kept and a portion is missing. The table records tens of thousands of clones, about 92% of them present only once. The sample was PBMCs. Every receptor here comes from a man aged 25 to 40 with colorectal cancer.

The CDR3 DNA sequence: TGTGCCAGTAGAAATACAGGGGAGGGTCAGCCCCAGCATTTT. Translation gives CASRNTGEGQPQHF. J is TRBJ1-5 and V is TRBV19; 7 nucleotides align to TRBD1. This CDR3 contains 14 residues. V lost 6 bases to trimming and J lost 6 bases; unmatched junction nucleotides: 8. CDR1 is LNHDA, CDR2 SQIVND, per germline (reference sequence). The full variable domain, its missing parts supplied by reference TRBV19 and TRBJ1-5, is DGGITQSPKYLFRKEGQNVTLSCEQNLNHDAMYWYRQDPGQGLRLIYYSQIVNDFQKGDIAEGYSVSREKKESFPLTVTSAQKNPTAFYLCASRNTGEGQPQHFGDGTRLSIL.

This chain connects TRBV6-2 or TRBV6-3 to TRBJ2-3; 10 bases are a match to TRBD2. Germline CDR1 reads MNHEY; CDR2 reads SVGEGT. J was trimmed by 0 bases and V by 5 bases; bases with no gene match: 5. The CDR3 runs 16 residues. This CDR3 reads CASSPSGGESTDTQYF. CDR3 sequence (DNA): TGTGCCAGCAGTCCGAGCGGGGGGGAAAGCACAGATACGCAGTATTTT.

The V and J genes are TRBV6-6 and TRBJ1-1; possibly TRBD1 for D (5 bases). Germline CDR1 reads MNHNY; CDR2 reads SVGAGI (reference sequence). This CDR3 spans 13 amino acids. Trimming stripped 5 bases from V and 1 base from J, with 8 bases between. CDR3 loop: CASSRGRNTEAFF. The CDR3 coding sequence is TGTGCCAGCAGTCGGGGACGGAACACTGAAGCTTTCTTT.

This chain connects TRBV28 to TRBJ1-2, with D perhaps matching TRBD1 (6 bases). The CDR3 spans 16 residues. V lost 7 bases, J lost 8 bases, and 26 bases lay in between. Germline assignment: CDR1 MDHEN and CDR2 SYDVKM. CDR3 in amino acids: CASTRGGARRGNGYTF. For the CDR3, the DNA is TGTGCCAGCACTCGCGGGGGGGCCCGTAGAGGTAACGGCTACACCTTC.

The V gene is TRBV7-2, the J gene TRBJ1-4; 7 bases fit TRBD1. Germline loops: CDR1 SGHTA, CDR2 FQGNSA. Trimming at V came to 5 bases and at J to 6 bases, leaving 9 bases not matched to a gene. The CDR3 is 15 amino acids. CDR3 in DNA: TGTGCCAGCAGCCTTAGGGCACAGGGGTATGAAAAACTGTTTTTT. This codes for CASSLRAQGYEKLFF.